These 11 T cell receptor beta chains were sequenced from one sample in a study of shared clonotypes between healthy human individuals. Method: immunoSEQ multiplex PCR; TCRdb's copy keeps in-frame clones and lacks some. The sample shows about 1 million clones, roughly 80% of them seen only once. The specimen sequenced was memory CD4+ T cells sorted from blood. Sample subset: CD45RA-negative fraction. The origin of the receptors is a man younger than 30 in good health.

CDR3 nucleotide sequence: TGTGCCAGCAGTATCAGGGGACAGACCTACGAGCAGTACTTC. Translated: CASSIRGQTYEQYF. This chain uses TRBV27 with TRBJ2-7; TRBD1 agrees at 7 bases. The junction had 6 bases not matched to a gene; V was cut back by 5 bases and J by 2 bases. The germline V gene encodes CDR1 MNHEY and CDR2 SMNVEV (reference sequence). The CDR3 covers 14 residues.

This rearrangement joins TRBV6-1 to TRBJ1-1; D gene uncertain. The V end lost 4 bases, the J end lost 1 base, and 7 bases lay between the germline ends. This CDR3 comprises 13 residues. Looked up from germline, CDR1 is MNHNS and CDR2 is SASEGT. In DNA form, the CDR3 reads TGTGCCAGCAGTGGGAAGGGGAACACTGAAGCTTTCTTT. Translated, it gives CASSGKGNTEAFF.

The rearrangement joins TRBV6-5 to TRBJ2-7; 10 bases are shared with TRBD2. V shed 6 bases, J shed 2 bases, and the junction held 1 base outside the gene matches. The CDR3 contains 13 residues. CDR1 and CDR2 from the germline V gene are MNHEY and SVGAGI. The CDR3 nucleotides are TGTGCCAGCAGAGCGGGGGGGACCTACGAGCAGTACTTC. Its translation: CASRAGGTYEQYF.

Here the CDR3 reads CASSAEGRGGELFF. The DNA of the CDR3 is TGTGCCAGCAGCGCCGAGGGCCGGGGCGGGGAGCTGTTTTTT. The gene calls are TRBV9 and TRBJ2-2; the D gene is possibly TRBD2 (5 bases). CDR3 length equals 14 residues. The germline V and J ends were trimmed by 3 bases and 7 bases, with 13 bases remaining between them. Germline V gene data show CDR1 as SGDLS and CDR2 as YYNGEE.

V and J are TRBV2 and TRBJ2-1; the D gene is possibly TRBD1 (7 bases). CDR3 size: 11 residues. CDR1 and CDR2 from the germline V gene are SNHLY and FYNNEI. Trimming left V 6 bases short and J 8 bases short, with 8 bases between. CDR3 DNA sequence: TGTGCCAGCAGCAGGGGGGATGAGCAGTTCTTC. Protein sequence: CASSRGDEQFF.

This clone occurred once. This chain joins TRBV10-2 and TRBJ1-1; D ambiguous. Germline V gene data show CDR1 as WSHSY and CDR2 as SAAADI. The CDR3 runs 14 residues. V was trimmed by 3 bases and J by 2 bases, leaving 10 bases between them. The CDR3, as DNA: TGCGCCAGCAGTGATGACTGGAAAAACACTGAAGCTTTCTTT. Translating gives CASSDDWKNTEAFF.

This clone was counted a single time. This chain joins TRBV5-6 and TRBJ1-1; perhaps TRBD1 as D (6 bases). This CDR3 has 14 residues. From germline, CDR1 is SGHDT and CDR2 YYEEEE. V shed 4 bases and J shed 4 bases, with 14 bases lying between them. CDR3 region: CASSPQQGGTEAFF. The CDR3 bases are TGTGCCAGCAGCCCGCAACAGGGAGGCACTGAAGCTTTCTTT.

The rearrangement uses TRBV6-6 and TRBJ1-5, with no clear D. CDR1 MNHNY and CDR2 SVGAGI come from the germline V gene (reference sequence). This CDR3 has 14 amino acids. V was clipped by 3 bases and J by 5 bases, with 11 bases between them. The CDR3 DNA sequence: TGTGCCAGCAGTTATATGGAGGTTGATCAGCCCCAGCATTTT. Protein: CASSYMEVDQPQHF.

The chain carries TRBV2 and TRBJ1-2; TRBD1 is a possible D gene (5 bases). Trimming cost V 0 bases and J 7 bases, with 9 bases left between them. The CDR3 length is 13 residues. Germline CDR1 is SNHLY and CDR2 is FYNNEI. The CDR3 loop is CASSEARGGGYTF. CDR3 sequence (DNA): TGTGCCAGCAGTGAAGCCCGGGGGGGTGGCTACACCTTC. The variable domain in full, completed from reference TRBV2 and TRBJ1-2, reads EPEVTQTPSHQVTQMGQEVILRCVPISNHLYFYWYRQILGQKVEFLVSFYNNEISEKSEIFDDQFSVERPDGSNFTLKIRSTKLEDSAMYFCASSEARGGGYTFGSGTRLTVV.

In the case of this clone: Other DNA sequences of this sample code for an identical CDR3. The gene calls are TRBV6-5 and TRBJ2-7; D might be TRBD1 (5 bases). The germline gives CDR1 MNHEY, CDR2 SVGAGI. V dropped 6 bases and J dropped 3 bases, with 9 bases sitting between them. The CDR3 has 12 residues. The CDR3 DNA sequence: TGTGCCAGCAGCCCTACAGGCTACGAGCAGTACTTC. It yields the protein CASSPTGYEQYF.

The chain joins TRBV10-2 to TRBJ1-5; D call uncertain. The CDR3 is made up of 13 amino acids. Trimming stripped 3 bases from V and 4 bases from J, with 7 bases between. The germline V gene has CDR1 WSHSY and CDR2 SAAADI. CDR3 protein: CASSDQENQPQHF. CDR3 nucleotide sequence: TGCGCCAGCAGTGACCAGGAGAATCAGCCCCAGCATTTT.